The 25 T cell receptor beta chains presented below share a single source sample, sequenced in a study of T cells in Graves' hyperthyroidism and ophthalmopathy. Amplification of TCR beta CDR3 regions used RNA as the template. HTBI primers were used for first-round RT-PCR of the TCR CDR3. TCRdb itself ran the multiplex PCR reads through MiXCR, one entry per CDR3 protein. The data show more than 300,000 distinct CDR3 sequences, about a sixth seen once. Material: blood. These receptor sequences come from a woman in her 30s with Graves' hyperthyroidism that later progressed to Graves' ophthalmopathy.

This clonotype was counted between two and nine times. V and J are TRBV19 and TRBJ1-1, with 10 positions matching TRBD1. Germline V gives CDR1 LNHDA, CDR2 SQIVND (reference sequence). The CDR3 is 13 residues long. J lost 3 bases, V lost 7 bases, and 2 bases had no gene match. The CDR3, as DNA: TGTGCCAGTAAGGGACAGGGGTACACTGAAGCTTTCTTT. This encodes CASKGQGYTEAFF.

V and J are TRBV28 and TRBJ1-2, with TRBD1 as a possible D gene (5 bases). The CDR3 totals 16 residues. Germline CDR1 MDHEN, CDR2 SYDVKM. Trimming took off 2 bases at V and 5 bases at J, with 18 bases between the two ends. The CDR3 DNA is TGTGCCAGCAGTTTACCAGTTGGGGCCTGGCCATATGGCTACACCTTC. Amino acids: CASSLPVGAWPYGYTF.

The table lists this clonotype with many counts. The J gene is TRBJ1-1, the V gene TRBV29-1; unclear D gene. Germline V gene data show CDR1 as SQVTM and CDR2 as ANQGSEA. The CDR3 runs to 16 residues. The V and J ends lost 5 bases and 0 bases respectively, with 19 bases between them. Here the CDR3 DNA reads TGCAGCGTTCTGGGCGCGTCCGGGATGATGAACACTGAAGCTTTCTTT. It is translated as CSVLGASGMMNTEAFF.

The sample holds a few counts of this clonotype. J is TRBJ1-1 and V is TRBV19; a possible D gene is TRBD1 (5 bases). Trimming shortened V by 6 bases and J by 0 bases, and 17 bases separated the two germline ends. The length of the CDR3 is 16 residues. Germline CDR1 reads LNHDA; CDR2 reads SQIVND (reference sequence). The CDR3 coding sequence is TGTGCCAGTAGAGTGGGGGAGGTGGCGATGAACACTGAAGCTTTCTTT. Its protein product is CASRVGEVAMNTEAFF.

The sample holds many counts of this clonotype. Here the CDR3 reads CATSRTGYSNQPQHF. The CDR3 region has the DNA TGTGCCACCAGCAGGACAGGATATAGCAATCAGCCCCAGCATTTT. The chain has TRBV15 and TRBJ1-5; maybe TRBD1 (6 bases). V was trimmed by 3 bases and J by 0 bases, leaving 9 bases between them. The CDR3 runs to 15 residues. Germline V CDR1 and CDR2: LNHNV, YYDKDF (reference sequence).

Many counts were recorded for this clonotype. This chain uses TRBV20-1 with TRBJ1-5; D is uncertain. The germline gives CDR1 DFQATT, CDR2 SNEGSKA (reference sequence). Trimming pared 1 base from V and 4 bases from J, leaving 11 bases between. The CDR3 consists of 14 residues. CDR3 residues: CSARVASENQPQHF. The CDR3 nucleotides are TGCAGTGCTAGAGTGGCCAGCGAAAATCAGCCCCAGCATTTT.

This clonotype was detected many times. The V call is TRBV6-1, the J call TRBJ1-6, with a possible D match to TRBD1 (5 bases). The CDR3 extends over 14 amino acids. V lost 5 bases, J lost 6 bases, and 11 bases lay in between. Germline CDR1 MNHNS, CDR2 SASEGT. The CDR3, as DNA: TGTGCCAGCAGTCCGGGACTCCGTAATTCACCCCTCCACTTT. Its translation: CASSPGLRNSPLHF.

This clonotype occurred many times. The V call is TRBV28, the J call TRBJ2-7; D gene ambiguous. With 3 bases removed from V and 1 base from J, the gap between germline ends came to 10 bases. Per germline, CDR1 MDHEN and CDR2 SYDVKM. The CDR3 totals 14 residues. The CDR3 sequence: CASSLPRVSYEQYF. As DNA, the CDR3 is TGTGCCAGCAGTTTGCCACGGGTATCCTACGAGCAGTACTTC.

This clonotype was counted many times. The chain recombines TRBV20-1 with TRBJ1-1; D perhaps matches TRBD1 (6 bases). The CDR3 consists of 16 residues. The V end was cut by 0 bases, the J end by 4 bases, with 18 bases between. The germline gives CDR1 DFQATT, CDR2 SNEGSKA (reference sequence). CDR3 region: CSARDQGGTGRTEAFF. The CDR3 DNA follows: TGCAGTGCTAGAGATCAAGGGGGGACGGGGCGCACTGAAGCTTTCTTT.

This chain connects TRBV7-9 to TRBJ2-3, with D perhaps matching TRBD2 (5 bases). Germline V gene data show CDR1 as SEHNR and CDR2 as FQNEAQ (reference sequence). V was trimmed by 5 bases and J by 2 bases, leaving 14 bases between them. This CDR3 has 15 residues. CDR3 DNA: TGTGCCAGCAGCCCAGGCGGGTCTTTCACAGATACGCAGTATTTT. Its protein is CASSPGGSFTDTQYF. Full variable domain (missing parts from reference TRBV7-9 and TRBJ2-3): DTGVSQNPRHKITKRGQNVTFRCDPISEHNRLYWYRQTLGQGPEFLTYFQNEAQLEKSRLLSDRFSAERPKGSFSTLEIQRTEQGDSAMYLCASSPGGSFTDTQYFGPGTRLTVL.

This clonotype was seen ten or more times. The gene calls are TRBV20-1 and TRBJ2-2; the match to TRBD2 covers 13 bases. There are 17 residues in the CDR3. V lost 4 bases to trimming and J lost 1 base; unmatched junction nucleotides: 6. Germline V gene data show CDR1 as DFQATT and CDR2 as SNEGSKA (reference sequence). The CDR3 protein is CSAKGLAGDQNTGELFF. CDR3 nucleotides: TGCAGTGCTAAAGGACTAGCGGGGGATCAGAACACCGGGGAGCTGTTTTTT.

A note on this clonotype: Since a much larger clone is just one base distant, this may be a read error. V and J are TRBV2 and TRBJ1-1, with TRBD1 matching 10 bases. Germline CDR1 SNHLY, CDR2 FYNNEI. The CDR3 consists of 15 residues. For the CDR3, the DNA is TGTGCCAGCAGGGAAGCCGGGACAGGGGCTAGGGAAGCTTTCTTT. This translates into CASREAGTGAREAFF.

This clonotype was counted only a few times. This chain links TRBV6-5 with TRBJ2-1; TRBD1 is a possible D gene (6 bases). The CDR3 runs 15 residues. V dropped 2 bases and J dropped 5 bases, with 13 bases sitting between them. Germline loops: CDR1 MNHEY, CDR2 SVGAGI. The CDR3 nucleotides read TGTGCCAGCAGTTACGGGGGCGCAGGGGACAATGAGCAGTTCTTC. Its translation is CASSYGGAGDNEQFF.

Ten or more counts support this clonotype. The chain couples TRBV5-1 to TRBJ2-4, with D possibly matching TRBD2 (5 bases). The CDR3 covers 15 residues. From germline, CDR1 is SGHRS and CDR2 YFSETQ. V was clipped by 0 bases and J by 8 bases, with 15 bases between them. In nucleotides, the CDR3 is TGCGCCAGCAGCTTGGCCTCGGCGGCCGGGGACATTCAGTACTTC. Translation gives CASSLASAAGDIQYF.

This clonotype was detected many times. This sequence joins TRBV5-1 and TRBJ1-1; D is unclear. Germline V gene data show CDR1 as SGHRS and CDR2 as YFSETQ. V lost 1 base to trimming and J lost 1 base, with 14 bases between them. This CDR3 is built from 16 residues. The CDR3 DNA follows: TGCGCCAGCAGCTTGATCGGCCTATCGGGGAACACTGAAGCTTTCTTT. It translates to CASSLIGLSGNTEAFF.

The sample holds many counts of this clonotype. The chain recombines TRBV5-1 with TRBJ2-7, with 8 bases matching TRBD1. The CDR3 has 14 amino acids. Germline values: CDR1 SGHRS, CDR2 YFSETQ. V trimming: 0 bases; J trimming: 5 bases; junction bases outside the gene matches: 4. Written as DNA, the CDR3 is TGCGCCAGCAGCTTGGGGCAGGGGGCGAACGAGCAGTACTTC. Its protein is CASSLGQGANEQYF.

On this clonotype: Since the CDR3 does not end with the conserved phenylalanine or tryptophan, this likely comes from a read error. The rearrangement joins TRBV12-3 or TRBV12-4 to TRBJ2-7, with D perhaps matching TRBD2 (5 bases). The CDR3 is made up of 14 amino acids. Between the trimmed V and J ends, which lost 4 bases and 3 bases, there was a span of 13 bases. The CDR3 nucleotides are TGTGCCAGCAGTTCCCTGGGCGGGTTCTACGAGCAGTACCTC. Protein product: CASSSLGGFYEQYL.

Ten or more counts support this clonotype. V and J are TRBV5-1 and TRBJ1-5; D is undetermined. Looked up from germline, CDR1 is SGHRS and CDR2 is YFSETQ. Trimming took off 0 bases at V and 5 bases at J, with 12 bases between the two ends. The CDR3 extends over 15 amino acids. CDR3 sequence reads: CASSLVPGRYQPQHF. CDR3 DNA sequence: TGCGCCAGCAGCTTGGTTCCGGGCCGTTATCAGCCCCAGCATTTT. The variable domain in full, with the rest retrieved from reference TRBV5-1 and TRBJ1-5, is KAGVTQTPRYLIKTRGQQVTLSCSPISGHRSVSWYQQTPGQGLQFLFEYFSETQRNKGNFPGRFSGRQFSNSRSEMNVSTLELGDSALYLCASSLVPGRYQPQHFGDGTRLSIL.

About this clonotype itself: A much more abundant neighbour one base away suggests this may be a read error. The J gene is TRBJ2-1, the V gene TRBV2; 9 nucleotides align to TRBD2. V trimming: 8 bases; J trimming: 8 bases; junction bases outside the gene matches: 10. Germline CDR1 reads SNHLY; CDR2 reads FYNNEI. The CDR3 extends over 14 amino acids. Written as DNA, the CDR3 is TGTGCCAGCCCGCCTAGCGGGGCCATTTATGAGCAGTTCTTC. It yields the protein CASPPSGAIYEQFF.

Ten or more counts support this clonotype. V usage is TRBV2 and J usage is TRBJ1-5; D is undetermined. Trimming stripped 3 bases from V and 7 bases from J, with 13 bases between. Germline CDR1 is SNHLY and CDR2 is FYNNEI. CDR3 length: 14 amino acids. DNA of the CDR3: TGTGCCAGCAGTGATTTGGGGTCTCCCCAGCCCCAGCATTTT. The encoded protein is CASSDLGSPQPQHF.

The chain combines TRBV25-1 with TRBJ1-4; D is uncertain. Germline-derived CDR1 and CDR2 are MGHDK and SYGVNS. V gave up 4 bases and J gave up 9 bases, with 18 bases separating them. This CDR3 has 15 amino acids. CDR3 protein: CASSAEAPRNKKLFF. In DNA, the CDR3 is TGTGCCAGCAGTGCCGAGGCCCCACGAAATAAAAAACTGTTTTTT.

This clonotype was picked up many times. J is TRBJ2-7 and V is TRBV28; D perhaps matches TRBD2 (7 bases). From germline, CDR1 is MDHEN and CDR2 SYDVKM. CDR3 size: 16 residues. V lost 4 bases, J lost 2 bases, and 18 bases lay in between. CDR3 bases: TGTGCCAGCAGTTCCAGAATCAAGGGGGGGACCTACGAGCAGTACTTC. Translation: CASSSRIKGGTYEQYF.

This clonotype was observed many times. The rearrangement uses TRBV27 and TRBJ2-2; D tentatively fits TRBD1 or TRBD2 (5 bases each). Germline CDR1 is MNHEY and CDR2 is SMNVEV (reference sequence). The ends were cut back, 8 bases at V and 1 base at J, with 11 bases in the middle. The CDR3 consists of 14 residues. Here the CDR3 DNA reads TGTGCCAGCCGGTGGGACCGGAACACCGGGGAGCTGTTTTTT. This gives the protein CASRWDRNTGELFF.

The V and J genes are TRBV7-6 and TRBJ1-1; 9 positions match TRBD1. V was pared by 5 bases and J by 6 bases, with 10 bases of the junction left unmatched. The CDR3 consists of 15 residues. Germline loops: CDR1 SGHVS, CDR2 FNYEAQ. The CDR3 DNA reads TGTGCCAGCAGCCCGGGACAGGGTTTCGCTGCTGAAGCTTTCTTT. Its protein product is CASSPGQGFAAEAFF.

This clonotype was seen many times. The chain is built from TRBV11-2 and TRBJ1-2, with 7 bases lining up with TRBD1. Germline V gene data show CDR1 as SGHAT and CDR2 as FQNNGV. The J segment lost 7 bases and the V segment lost 4 bases, leaving 6 bases of the junction unmatched. The CDR3 covers 13 residues. In DNA form, the CDR3 reads TGTGCCAGCAGCTCCGGACAGGCGTTTGGCTACACCTTC. Translated, it gives CASSSGQAFGYTF. Full variable domain (rest looked up from reference TRBV11-2 and TRBJ1-2): EAGVAQSPRYKIIEKRQSVAFWCNPISGHATLYWYQQILGQGPKLLIQFQNNGVVDDSQLPKDRFSAERLKGVDSTLKIQPAKLEDSAVYLCASSSGQAFGYTFGSGTRLTVV.